A selection of T cell receptor beta chains follows, all from one sample in a study of CD8 T cells in ankylosing spondylitis. TCRdb re-derived calls from the 5' RACE reads in MiXCR, one entry per CDR3 protein. Of hundreds of thousands of distinct CDR3 sequences in the sample, about 19% were seen once. The sample comprised blood, either unsorted or a sorted T cell fraction (not recorded which). These receptors came from a male donor with ankylosing spondylitis or in good health (not recorded which). CDR3s leave out the opening cysteine and the closing phenylalanine or tryptophan. A D gene is named only where the DNA matches it firmly.

D gene,J gene,V gene,CDR3 length,CDR3 protein
.,TRBJ1-1,TRBV6-5,13,ASSYSTGPNTEAF
TRBD2,TRBJ2-5,TRBV11-2,13,ASRPLRGGGETQY
.,TRBJ2-2,TRBV7-2,12,ASSSGQLIGELF
.,TRBJ1-1,TRBV5-1,13,ASSLQSRGQTEAF
.,TRBJ2-3,TRBV29-1,10,SVEASTDTQY
.,TRBJ2-3,TRBV14,14,ASSPLLRSGGDTQY
TRBD2,TRBJ2-5,TRBV10-3,13,AIRSGGALEETQY
.,TRBJ2-2,TRBV5-4,14,ASTMVMARGTGELF
.,TRBJ1-5,TRBV3-1,12,ASSQVGSNQPQH
TRBD2,TRBJ2-1,TRBV20-1,13,SATLAGGPLGEQF
TRBD2,TRBJ2-5,TRBV5-1,11,ASSRTRQETQY
.,TRBJ2-3,TRBV3-1,14,ASSQDRASGTDTQY
TRBD1,TRBJ2-2,TRBV7-9,13,ASSAGTGYSGELF
TRBD1,TRBJ2-3,TRBV20-1,13,SARDGTGPTDTQY
.,TRBJ1-5,TRBV29-1,12,SVEDPRGNQPQH
TRBD2,TRBJ2-5,TRBV7-3,13,ASIPSGRGQETQY
.,TRBJ2-3,TRBV5-1,15,ASSRAVTGLPTDTQY
.,TRBJ1-5,TRBV5-5,13,ASSLSGALNQPQH
.,TRBJ2-5,TRBV12-3/TRBV12-4,13,ASSPGRIWQETQY
.,TRBJ2-1,TRBV12-3/TRBV12-4,10,AGGRGVREQF
.,TRBJ2-1,TRBV7-2,11,ASSLYFGDEQF
.,TRBJ2-1,TRBV28,10,ASQAPYNEQF
TRBD1,TRBJ2-5,TRBV20-1,11,SASRGRFETQY
TRBD2,TRBJ2-5,TRBV5-1,13,ASSETSLYQETQY
.,TRBJ2-3,TRBV28,16,ASSLSIALGSSTDTQY
TRBD2,TRBJ2-1,TRBV5-1,13,ASSLIAGSYNEQF
TRBD1,TRBJ1-5,TRBV6-6,11,ASTGQGSQPQH
.,TRBJ2-5,TRBV29-1,11,SVAFVGGETQY
TRBD2,TRBJ2-3,TRBV4-2,15,ASSQERTSDSTDTQY
TRBD1,TRBJ1-1,TRBV27,12,ASSVTGTGSGAF
TRBD1,TRBJ1-5,TRBV12-3/TRBV12-4,13,ASSSRQGTVQPQH
.,TRBJ2-3,TRBV6-5,13,ASSYVSGGSDTQY
.,TRBJ1-4,TRBV15,11,ATSRDPKEKLF
TRBD2,TRBJ2-3,TRBV29-1,14,SVSSGRVSSTDTQY
.,TRBJ1-5,TRBV10-3,12,AISESGNNQPQH
.,TRBJ2-1,TRBV3-1,10,ASSIRGGEQF
TRBD1,TRBJ2-2,TRBV30,12,AWSGRGRAGELF
.,TRBJ1-2,TRBV12-3/TRBV12-4,11,ASSLYGNYGYT
.,TRBJ1-5,TRBV6-1,12,ASSTSLLGGPQH
.,TRBJ1-2,TRBV5-1,11,ASSLQGDYGYT
.,TRBJ2-1,TRBV10-2,16,ASSEPGPGPQGRNKQF
TRBD1,TRBJ2-2,TRBV2,14,ASSRDRGILSGELF
.,TRBJ2-1,TRBV12-3/TRBV12-4,13,ASSLAAHGGLEQF
TRBD2,TRBJ2-1,TRBV12-3/TRBV12-4,15,ASSTPRRRGAYNEQF
.,TRBJ1-3,TRBV27,14,ASSLVGHSSGNTIY
TRBD2,TRBJ2-3,TRBV15,16,ATSPKRGTSGITDTQY
TRBD2,TRBJ2-5,TRBV7-9,12,ASSGGVDVETQY
.,TRBJ1-2,TRBV4-1,13,ASSQDGTGNYGYT
TRBD2,TRBJ2-3,TRBV7-3,15,ASSFGTSGGSTDTQY
.,TRBJ1-5,TRBV12-3/TRBV12-4,11,ASSFFMAQPQH
.,TRBJ1-3,TRBV12-3/TRBV12-4,14,ASSFGGRTSGNTIY
.,TRBJ2-5,TRBV20-1,13,SASVRLPYQETQY
TRBD2,TRBJ2-1,TRBV7-9,14,ASISTGGVRYDEQF
TRBD1,TRBJ1-2,TRBV20-1,11,SATGTGDYGYT
.,TRBJ2-2,TRBV12-3/TRBV12-4,12,ASSLSGDTGELF
.,TRBJ1-1,TRBV29-1,12,SAGKDGSYTEAF
.,TRBJ1-1,TRBV20-1,9,SASDGGGAF
.,TRBJ2-1,TRBV11-2,14,ASSLVPADNYNEQF
.,TRBJ2-4,TRBV29-1,12,SGTGSMGENIQY